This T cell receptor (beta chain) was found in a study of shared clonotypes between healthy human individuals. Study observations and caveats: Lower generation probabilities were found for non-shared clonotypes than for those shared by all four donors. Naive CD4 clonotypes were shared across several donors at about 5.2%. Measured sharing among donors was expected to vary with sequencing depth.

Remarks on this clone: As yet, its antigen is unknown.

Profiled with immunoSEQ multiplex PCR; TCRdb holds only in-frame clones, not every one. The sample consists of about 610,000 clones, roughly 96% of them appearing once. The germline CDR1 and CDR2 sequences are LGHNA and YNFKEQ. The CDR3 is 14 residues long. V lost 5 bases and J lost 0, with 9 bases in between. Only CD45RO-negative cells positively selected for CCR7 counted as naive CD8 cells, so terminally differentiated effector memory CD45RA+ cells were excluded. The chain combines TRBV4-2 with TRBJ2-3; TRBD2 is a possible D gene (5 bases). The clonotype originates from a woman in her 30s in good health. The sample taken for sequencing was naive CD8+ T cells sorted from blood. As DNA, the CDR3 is TGTGCCAGCAGCGGAGCGGCTAGCACAGATACGCAGTATTTT. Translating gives CASSGAASTDTQYF.